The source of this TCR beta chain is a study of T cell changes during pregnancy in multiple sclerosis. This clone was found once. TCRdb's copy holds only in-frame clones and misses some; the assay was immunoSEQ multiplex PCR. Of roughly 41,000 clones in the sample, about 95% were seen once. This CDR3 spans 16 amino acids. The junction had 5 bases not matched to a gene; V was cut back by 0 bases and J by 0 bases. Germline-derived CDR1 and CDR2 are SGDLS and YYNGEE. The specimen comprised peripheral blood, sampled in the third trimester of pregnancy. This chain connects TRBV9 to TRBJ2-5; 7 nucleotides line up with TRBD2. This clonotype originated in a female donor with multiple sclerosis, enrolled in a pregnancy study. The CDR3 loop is CASSVEAGMYQETQYF. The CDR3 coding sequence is TGTGCCAGCAGCGTAGAAGCGGGAATGTACCAAGAGACCCAGTACTTC.